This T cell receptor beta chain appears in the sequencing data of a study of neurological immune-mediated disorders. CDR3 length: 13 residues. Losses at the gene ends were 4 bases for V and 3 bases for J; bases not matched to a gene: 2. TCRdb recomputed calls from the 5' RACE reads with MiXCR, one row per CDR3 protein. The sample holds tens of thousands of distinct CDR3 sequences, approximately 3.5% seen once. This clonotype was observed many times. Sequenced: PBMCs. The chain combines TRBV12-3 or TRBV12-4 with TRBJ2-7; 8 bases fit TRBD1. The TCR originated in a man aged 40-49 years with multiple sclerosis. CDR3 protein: CASSWTGYYEQYF. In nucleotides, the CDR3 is TGTGCCAGCAGTTGGACAGGGTACTACGAGCAGTACTTC.